The sequence of this T cell receptor beta chain was determined in a study of blood T cell repertoires in COVID-19. Background on the study: Whether acute or convalescent, the COVID-19 samples came from the United States, Italy and Spain. From T cells, B-cell-depleted T cells, or PBMCs came the material, which was cDNA or gDNA.

Germline V CDR1 and CDR2: SEHNR, FQNEAQ (reference sequence). This CDR3 contains 13 residues. V shed 5 bases and J shed 4 bases, with 11 bases lying between them. Original processing notes: Researchers report that nucleated cell counts were estimated from reference gene primer amplification. This table comes from immunoSEQ multiplex PCR, and its TCRdb copy is limited to in-frame clones, with some not included. That table furnishes V, J and clone size, whereas the DNA furnished D and trimming. The table has approximately 32,000 clones, 80% to 90% seen once. This chain joins TRBV7-9 and TRBJ1-2; possible D gene TRBD1, 5 bases. The source of this sequence is a man between 60 and 70 years old with active COVID-19. The source material was peripheral blood. The CDR3: CASSHRLSYGYTF. CDR3 nucleotides: TGTGCCAGCAGCCACAGGTTAAGCTATGGCTACACCTTC.